A single sample is the source of the 16 T cell receptor beta chains below, sequenced in a study of cytotoxic CD8 clonotypes in ibrutinib-treated CLL (dated by TCRdb to about 2021). Library creation used the immunoSEQ multiplex PCR assay. Here the immuneACCESS table is served through TCRdb, limited to in-frame sequences with V and J called. Missing clones are a known gap in these copies; in checked studies unresolved V genes cover under half, and the rest lacks a known reason. Present in this sample are around 310,000 clones, around four fifths of which were seen just once. The ten largest account for about 6.3% of the sample. Sequencing used PBMCs, obtained before ibrutinib treatment. These receptors originate from a human donor with chronic lymphocytic leukemia.

The V and J genes are TRBV5-1 and TRBJ2-1; 8 positions match TRBD2. The germline gives CDR1 SGHRS, CDR2 YFSETQ. Germline trimming cut 2 bases from V and 5 bases from J; bases unmatched to any gene: 3. The CDR3 runs 14 residues. In DNA form, the CDR3 reads TGCGCCAGCAGCTTAATGACTAGCGACAATGAGCAGTTCTTC. Translation: CASSLMTSDNEQFF. Using reference TRBV5-1 and TRBJ2-1 for the parts outside the CDR3, the full variable domain is KAGVTQTPRYLIKTRGQQVTLSCSPISGHRSVSWYQQTPGQGLQFLFEYFSETQRNKGNFPGRFSGRQFSNSRSEMNVSTLELGDSALYLCASSLMTSDNEQFFGPGTRLTVL.

This clone was detected only a few times. V is TRBV27 and J is TRBJ2-7; the D is unclear. The ends were cut back, 5 bases at V and 0 bases at J, with 20 bases in the middle. The CDR3 loop spans 17 amino acids. Per germline, CDR1 MNHEY and CDR2 SMNVEV (reference sequence). The DNA for the CDR3 is TGTGCCAGCAGTCAAGGCTTCGTCCGGAGACGCTCCTACGAGCAGTACTTC. As protein: CASSQGFVRRRSYEQYF.

This clone was seen only a few times. The V and J genes are TRBV5-4 and TRBJ1-3, with D possibly matching TRBD1 (5 bases). The V end was cut by 4 bases, the J end by 0 bases, with 14 bases between. Germline CDR1 is SGHNT and CDR2 is YYREEE (reference sequence). CDR3 size: 16 residues. The DNA for the CDR3 is TGTGCCAGCAGCCCGGGGGGATCGCTCTCTGGAAACACCATATATTTT. The encoded protein is CASSPGGSLSGNTIYF.

The chain couples TRBV6-1 to TRBJ2-7, with a possible D match to TRBD1 (6 bases). Trimming shortened V by 5 bases and J by 0 bases, and 8 bases separated the two germline ends. Germline CDR1 is MNHNS and CDR2 is SASEGT. This CDR3 is 13 amino acids long. CDR3 nucleotide sequence: TGTGCCAGCAGTCGGACAGTCTCCTACGAGCAGTACTTC. It translates to CASSRTVSYEQYF.

The chain is built from TRBV7-8 and TRBJ2-5; D uncertain. The V and J ends lost 0 bases and 1 base respectively, with 12 bases between them. The CDR3 covers 16 residues. Per germline, CDR1 SGHVS and CDR2 FQNEAQ. Here the CDR3 DNA reads TGTGCCAGCAGCTTAGCGATCAGCTCCAGCCAAGAGACCCAGTACTTC. This encodes CASSLAISSSQETQYF.

This rearrangement joins TRBV4-3 to TRBJ2-1; D unclear. This CDR3 is 17 amino acids long. Trimming cost V 2 bases and J 0 bases, with 14 bases left between them. Germline V gives CDR1 LGHNA, CDR2 YSLEER. The CDR3 DNA follows: TGCGCCAGCAGCCAATGGCGGAAGGAAAGCTCCTACAATGAGCAGTTCTTC. Encoded protein: CASSQWRKESSYNEQFF.

This sequence joins TRBV27 and TRBJ2-3; a weak D match, TRBD2 (6 bases). The CDR3 is 15 residues long. The germline CDR1 and CDR2 sequences are MNHEY and SMNVEV (reference sequence). Trimming left V 2 bases short and J 2 bases short, with 11 bases between. The CDR3 loop is CASSLIAEFTDTQYF. Here the CDR3 DNA reads TGTGCCAGCAGTTTAATAGCGGAGTTCACAGATACGCAGTATTTT.

The chain combines TRBV7-2 with TRBJ2-2; 10 nucleotides align to TRBD1. From germline, CDR1 is SGHTA and CDR2 FQGNSA. The CDR3 is 18 residues long. V was clipped by 2 bases and J by 5 bases; unmatched bases: 11. The CDR3 region has the DNA TGTGCCAGCAGCTTACACTACAGACAGGGGGCGCGGACCGGGGAGCTGTTTTTT. Translation: CASSLHYRQGARTGELFF. The full variable domain, with the rest looked up from reference TRBV7-2 and TRBJ2-2, is GAGVSQSPSNKVTEKGKDVELRCDPISGHTALYWYRQSLGQGLEFLIYFQGNSAPDKSGLPSDRFSAERTGGSVSTLTIQRTQQEDSAVYLCASSLHYRQGARTGELFFGEGSRLTVL.

Points on this clone: No DNA is shown, since the ends of the CDR3 on it are uncertain; the CDR3 is the one TCRdb lists. The chain recombines TRBV19 with TRBJ2-7; no DNA check was done on the table's D call, TRBD2. A total of 14 residues make up the CDR3, ends included. Germline lookup yields CDR1 LNHDA and CDR2 SQIVND (reference sequence). The CDR3 loop reads CASTSASGSYEQYF.

The gene calls are TRBV7-3 and TRBJ2-3, with a possible D match to TRBD1 (6 bases). The CDR3 length is 16 residues. Germline CDR1 and CDR2: SGHTA and FQGTGA. Trimming took off 5 bases at V and 6 bases at J, with 21 bases between the two ends. The CDR3 reads CASSATAQGGGDTQYF. CDR3 nucleotides: TGTGCCAGCAGCGCCACGGCACAGGGTGGTGGGGATACGCAGTATTTT.

The genes are TRBV4-1 and TRBJ1-5, with TRBD1 identical over 10 bases. V lost 5 bases to trimming and J lost 5 bases; unmatched junction nucleotides: 0. The CDR3 length is 13 residues. The V gene's germline CDR1 is MGHRA and CDR2 YSYEKL. The CDR3 loop is CASSGQGDQPQHF. The CDR3 region has the DNA TGCGCCAGCAGCGGACAGGGGGATCAGCCCCAGCATTTT.

The V call is TRBV9, the J call TRBJ2-3; 7 nucleotides match TRBD1. Germline V gene lookup returns CDR1 SGDLS and CDR2 YYNGEE. This CDR3 is built from 14 residues. V was pared by 0 bases and J by 5 bases, with 3 bases of the junction left unmatched. The CDR3 region is CASSVEGAGDTQYF. CDR3 nucleotides: TGTGCCAGCAGCGTAGAGGGGGCCGGAGATACGCAGTATTTT.

There are a few counts of this clone. The chain is built from TRBV19 and TRBJ2-7, with D maybe TRBD2 (5 bases). The ends were cut back, 3 bases at V and 3 bases at J, with 12 bases in the middle. Germline lookup yields CDR1 LNHDA and CDR2 SQIVND (reference sequence). This CDR3 region has 14 residues. Here the CDR3 reads CASSMFVSDYEQYF. The CDR3 coding sequence is TGTGCCAGTAGTATGTTTGTTAGCGACTACGAGCAGTACTTC.

This sequence joins TRBV4-1 and TRBJ2-1; D is possibly TRBD1 (6 bases). Germline values: CDR1 MGHRA, CDR2 YSYEKL. CDR3 length: 16 residues. V lost 1 base and J lost 8, with 18 bases in between. CDR3 DNA sequence: TGCGCCAGCAGCCAAGGGTTGGGACACCCTTCGGATGAGCAGTTCTTC. As protein: CASSQGLGHPSDEQFF.

The V call is TRBV15, the J call TRBJ2-5; 9 bases match TRBD2. There are 15 residues in the CDR3. V dropped 4 bases and J dropped 3; count of bases not matched to a gene: 6. Germline CDR1 LNHNV, CDR2 YYDKDF (reference sequence). Here the CDR3 reads CATSTGLANKETQYF. In DNA form, the CDR3 reads TGTGCCACCAGCACCGGACTAGCGAATAAAGAGACCCAGTACTTC.

The genes are TRBV28 and TRBJ2-7, with TRBD2 identical over 14 bases. This CDR3 is 16 amino acids long. Losses at the gene ends were 5 bases for V and 0 bases for J; bases not matched to a gene: 3. CDR1 and CDR2 (germline): MDHEN, SYDVKM. The CDR3 DNA sequence: TGTGCCAGCAGTACGGGACTAGCGGGAGTCTCCTACGAGCAGTACTTC. This translates into CASSTGLAGVSYEQYF.